The clone carrying this T cell receptor (beta chain) was recorded only once. Its antigen is currently unknown. A much larger clone differs by one base, so this may be a read error. V lost 1 base, J lost 4 bases, and 7 bases lay in between. The CDR3 is 14 amino acids. Germline V CDR1 and CDR2: SGHVS, FNYEAQ. The sample is drawn from a study of T cell repertoires in aging, cancer and after chemotherapy. Background on the study: Donor ages fell into six groups from 30 or younger up to 70 or older. Repeat sampling of healthy donors over several months to years showed clear clonal overlap.

Study-level findings and limits: Loss of evenness, beyond lost richness, contributed to age-related TCR diversity decline in cancer patients. In each cancer cohort, median generation probability increased across chemotherapy, suggesting thymic output rebounded.

TCR beta rearrangements were amplified from peripheral blood genomic DNA. TRB rearrangements spanning V, D and J were amplified using mixed TRB-A/B primers. One entry per CDR3 protein results from TCRdb running MiXCR on the multiplex PCR reads. The table shows a few thousand distinct CDR3 sequences, with about a quarter occurring only once. The J gene is TRBJ2-2, the V gene TRBV7-6; D unclear. The sample taken for sequencing was blood. The receptor comes from a human donor in good health. The CDR3 region is CASSLVLGTGELFF. In DNA form, the CDR3 reads TGTGCCAGCAGCTTAGTGTTGGGCACCGGGGAGCTGTTTTTT.